This T cell receptor (beta chain) was recorded in a study of CD8 T cells in ankylosing spondylitis listed by TCRdb under 2017. Background for the entire study: T cell receptor beta repertoires were profiled in healthy donors and ankylosing spondylitis patients so that disease-linked TCR variants could be found. Samples of peripheral blood were taken, and for ankylosing spondylitis patients, synovial fluid was collected as well. In total, the full study cohort was made up of roughly 110 healthy donors and some 26 ankylosing spondylitis patients. What the study reported, not specific to this receptor: The disease-linked clones were reported as significantly enriched in matched synovial fluid samples from ankylosing spondylitis patients. Some TCR beta motif variants had previously been reported in synovial fluid and blood of reactive arthritis patients, which suggested common disease-initiation mechanisms. A TCR beta motif made up of several highly homologous amino acid variants appeared to be characteristic of blood from ankylosing spondylitis patients. The disease-linked clones showed a CD8+ phenotype and occurred at relatively low frequencies in peripheral blood.

Points on this clonotype: This receptor's antigen is unknown. No quality values exist for individual bases; no much larger clone is one base distant.

The sequencing machine was an Illumina HiSeq 2500. Quantitative 5'-RACE with molecular barcodes was used to prepare TCR beta libraries. The study's own analysis went as follows. To identify disease-linked TCR variants, a new computational method was used, one built on a probabilistic model of VDJ rearrangement. TCRdb reprocessed the public reads (quality trimming at Q25 with fastp, clone calling with MiXCR) and kept in-frame beta chains. One record per CDR3 amino acid sequence lists the most common genes and DNA. It is TCRdb's table, rather than the study itself, that gives the V and J calls and clone size. In this sample the table shows about 110,000 distinct CDR3 sequences, less than 25% of which occur a single time. Roughly an eighth of the sample comes from the top ten. Synovial fluid samples were paired with blood samples taken from the same ankylosing spondylitis patients. Sequenced input: synovial fluid, either unsorted or a sorted T cell fraction (not recorded which). This receptor was obtained from a male donor with ankylosing spondylitis.

The DNA is TGCAGTGCTAGAGTTAAGGGACTAGCGGCAGATACGCAGTATTTT. This sequence encodes CSARVKGLAADTQYF. The chain links TRBV20-1 with TRBJ2-3; a stretch of 11 junction bases matches TRBD2. V trim: 1 base; J trim: 4 bases; unmatched bases: 4. In the germline V gene (reference sequence), CDR1 corresponds to DFQATT and CDR2 to SNEGSKA. The CDR3 starts with the cysteine, ends with the phenylalanine, and has 15 residues. Only the CDR3 region is kept as DNA, spanning 45 bases read in frame from base 1.